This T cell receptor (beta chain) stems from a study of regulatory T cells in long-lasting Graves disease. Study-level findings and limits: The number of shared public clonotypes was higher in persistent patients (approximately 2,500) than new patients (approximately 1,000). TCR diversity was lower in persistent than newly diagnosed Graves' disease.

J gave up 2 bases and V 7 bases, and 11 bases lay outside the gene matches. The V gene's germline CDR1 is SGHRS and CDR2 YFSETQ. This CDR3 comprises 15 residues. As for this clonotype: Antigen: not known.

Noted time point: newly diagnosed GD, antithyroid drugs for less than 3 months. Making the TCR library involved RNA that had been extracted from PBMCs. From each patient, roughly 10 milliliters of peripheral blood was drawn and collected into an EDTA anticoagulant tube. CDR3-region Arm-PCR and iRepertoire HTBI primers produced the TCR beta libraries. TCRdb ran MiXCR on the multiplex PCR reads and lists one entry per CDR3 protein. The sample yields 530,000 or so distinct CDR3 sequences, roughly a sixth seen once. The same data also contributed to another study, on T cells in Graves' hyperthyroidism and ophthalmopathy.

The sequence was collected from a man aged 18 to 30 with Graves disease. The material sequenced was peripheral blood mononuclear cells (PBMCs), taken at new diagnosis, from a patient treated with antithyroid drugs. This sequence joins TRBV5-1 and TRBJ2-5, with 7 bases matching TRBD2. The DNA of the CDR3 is TGCGCCAGCCACGCTCGGGGGGTGAGGCAAGAGACCCAGTACTTC. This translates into CASHARGVRQETQYF.